What follows describes a single T cell receptor (beta chain). Its specificity is unknown. The data belong to a study of T cells after yellow fever vaccination. Study results and limitations: Reappearance after the booster was observed for most primary-vaccination clones (more than 95% CD4, over 70% CD8).

The trim removed 5 bases at V and 3 bases at J, leaving 7 bases unmatched. The length of the CDR3 is 15 residues. Germline V gene sequence: CDR1 MNHEY, CDR2 SMNVEV (reference sequence). They built TCR cDNA with 5'RACE template switching, a step that put in a universal primer site and UMIs. A single record per CDR3 protein comes from TCRdb applying MiXCR to the 5' RACE reads. The sample includes about 340,000 distinct CDR3 sequences, 3% to 4.5% of them seen just once. Sample: PBMCs, taken 5 days after the yellow fever booster vaccination. This chain connects TRBV27 to TRBJ2-7; 10 bases map to TRBD1. This sequence was found in a young man who received the YFV17D yellow fever vaccine. The CDR3, as DNA: TGTGCCAGCAGTGGACCGGGACAGGGGTTCTACGAGCAGTACTTC. This translates into CASSGPGQGFYEQYF.